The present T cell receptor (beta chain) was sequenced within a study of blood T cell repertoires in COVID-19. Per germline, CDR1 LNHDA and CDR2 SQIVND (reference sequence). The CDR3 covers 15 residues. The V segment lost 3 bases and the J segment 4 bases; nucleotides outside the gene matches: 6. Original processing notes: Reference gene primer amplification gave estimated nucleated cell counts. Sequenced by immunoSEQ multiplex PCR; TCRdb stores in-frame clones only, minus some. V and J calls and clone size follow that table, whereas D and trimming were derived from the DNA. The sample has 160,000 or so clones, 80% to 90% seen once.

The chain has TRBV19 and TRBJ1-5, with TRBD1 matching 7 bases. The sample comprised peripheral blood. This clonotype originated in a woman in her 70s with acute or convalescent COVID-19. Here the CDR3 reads CASSMGRGINQPQHF. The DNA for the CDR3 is TGTGCCAGTAGTATGGGCAGGGGGATTAATCAGCCCCAGCATTTT. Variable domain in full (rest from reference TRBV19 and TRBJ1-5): DGGITQSPKYLFRKEGQNVTLSCEQNLNHDAMYWYRQDPGQGLRLIYYSQIVNDFQKGDIAEGYSVSREKKESFPLTVTSAQKNPTAFYLCASSMGRGINQPQHFGDGTRLSIL.